The 18 T cell receptor beta chains given below trace back to one sample, sequenced in a study of shared clonotypes between healthy human individuals (dated by TCRdb to about 2020). The library was built by means of the immunoSEQ multiplex PCR assay. TCRdb obtained this table from immuneACCESS and retained in-frame rearrangements with V and J assigned. These tables miss some clones; where compared with another copy, unresolved V genes account for less than half of the shortfall, and the remainder is unexplained. Counted in this sample were 750,000 to 1,000,000 clones; around 93% of them appeared once. The ten top clones hold 24% of the sample. CD8 naive samples were CD45RO-negative cells positively selected for CCR7, giving a CD45RA+CCR7+ population that excluded TemRA cells. The sequencing sample was made of naive CD8+ T cells sorted from blood. Explained via the paper, the cell subset or site label denotes: CD45RA+CCR7+. These receptors all come from a young man in good health.

CDR3 loop: CASSAGVNTGELFF. The DNA of the CDR3 is TGTGCCAGTAGTGCAGGGGTGAACACCGGGGAGCTGTTTTTT. This chain links TRBV19 with TRBJ2-2, with D possibly being TRBD1 (6 bases). V gave up 5 bases and J gave up 1 base, with 8 bases separating them. There are 14 residues in the CDR3. Germline V gene data show CDR1 as LNHDA and CDR2 as SQIVND (reference sequence).

This chain links TRBV4-3 with TRBJ2-3; D is unclear. The germline V gene encodes CDR1 LGHNA and CDR2 YSLEER. V was pared by 3 bases and J by 1 base, with 20 bases between. This CDR3 has 18 residues. CDR3 sequence: CASSHNFDTIDGTDTQYF. Here the CDR3 DNA reads TGCGCCAGCAGCCATAACTTCGACACAATCGACGGCACAGATACGCAGTATTTT.

The V call is TRBV5-6, the J call TRBJ2-3; D assignment may be TRBD1 or TRBD2 (5 bases each). V was shortened by 6 bases and J by 1 base, with 15 bases between the two germline ends. Germline V gene sequence: CDR1 SGHDT, CDR2 YYEEEE. The CDR3 totals 15 residues. The DNA for the CDR3 is TGTGCCAGCACACGAGGGGCAGGGCGCACAGATACGCAGTATTTT. Protein product: CASTRGAGRTDTQYF.

V gene TRBV2 combines with J gene TRBJ1-1; a weak D match, TRBD1 (5 bases). The germline gives CDR1 SNHLY, CDR2 FYNNEI. This CDR3 has 15 residues. Trimming stripped 3 bases from V and 3 bases from J, with 14 bases between. As DNA, the CDR3 is TGTGCCAGCAGTGACAAGCCGCGGGGGTACACTGAAGCTTTCTTT. It is translated as CASSDKPRGYTEAFF. Full variable domain (missing parts from reference TRBV2 and TRBJ1-1): EPEVTQTPSHQVTQMGQEVILRCVPISNHLYFYWYRQILGQKVEFLVSFYNNEISEKSEIFDDQFSVERPDGSNFTLKIRSTKLEDSAMYFCASSDKPRGYTEAFFGQGTRLTVV.

This chain joins TRBV27 and TRBJ2-1; tentative D call: TRBD2 (6 bases). CDR3 length: 17 residues. Trimming pared 3 bases from V and 4 bases from J, leaving 19 bases between. Germline values: CDR1 MNHEY, CDR2 SMNVEV (reference sequence). For the CDR3, the DNA is TGTGCCAGCAGTTTTGGCGGAGGGCGGGTCGGGTACAATGAGCAGTTCTTC. As protein: CASSFGGGRVGYNEQFF.

This clone came up once. The chain employs TRBV9 and TRBJ2-3; D not resolved. The V end lost 0 bases, the J end lost 0 bases, and 11 bases lay between the germline ends. Germline values: CDR1 SGDLS, CDR2 YYNGEE. The CDR3 runs 16 residues. The CDR3 sequence is CASSVGDSSSTDTQYF. The CDR3 DNA is TGTGCCAGCAGCGTAGGGGATAGCAGTAGCACAGATACGCAGTATTTT.

This clone has just one count. V and J are TRBV11-2 and TRBJ1-3; no reliable D call. The CDR3 consists of 14 residues. The V gene lost 6 bases and the J gene lost 7 bases, with 16 bases spanning the gap. Germline lookup yields CDR1 SGHAT and CDR2 FQNNGV. CDR3 bases: TGTGCCAGCAGTCGTACGGGAGATTACAACACCATATATTTT. Translated, it gives CASSRTGDYNTIYF.

This clone was detected once. This chain uses TRBV27 with TRBJ1-1, with D unresolved. V was shortened by 4 bases and J by 6 bases, with 18 bases between the two germline ends. The CDR3 spans 15 residues. The V gene's germline CDR1 is MNHEY and CDR2 SMNVEV (reference sequence). The CDR3 here is CASSSLMGKDPEAFF. The CDR3, as DNA: TGTGCCAGCAGTTCCCTAATGGGAAAGGATCCTGAAGCTTTCTTT.

The chain links TRBV27 to TRBJ2-1, with 11 bases that match TRBD2. Germline V CDR1 and CDR2: MNHEY, SMNVEV (reference sequence). The CDR3 contains 15 residues. Trimming took 3 bases from V and 8 from J; bases not matched to a gene: 6. CDR3 amino acids: CASSFTSGSRDEQFF. CDR3 DNA sequence: TGTGCCAGCAGTTTTACTAGCGGGAGTAGGGATGAGCAGTTCTTC.

This chain links TRBV14 with TRBJ1-3, with D perhaps TRBD1 (6 bases). Germline CDR1 and CDR2: SGHDN and FVKESK. V was shortened by 0 bases and J by 0 bases, with 12 bases between the two germline ends. The CDR3 runs 17 residues. The DNA for the CDR3 is TGTGCCAGCAGCCAAGATTTCGGACAGAGCTCTGGAAACACCATATATTTT. Protein sequence: CASSQDFGQSSGNTIYF.

This clone has a single count. V usage is TRBV12-5 and J usage is TRBJ2-1; TRBD2 aligns across 13 bases. There are 15 residues in the CDR3. The germline gives CDR1 LGHNT, CDR2 FRNRAP. V was clipped by 4 bases and J by 8 bases; unmatched bases: 5. CDR3 residues: CASGWTSGGPHEQFF. The CDR3 nucleotides read TGTGCTAGTGGTTGGACTAGCGGGGGCCCCCATGAGCAGTTCTTC. The full variable domain, with the rest looked up from reference TRBV12-5 and TRBJ2-1, is DARVTQTPRHKVTEMGQEVTMRCQPILGHNTVFWYRQTMMQGLELLAYFRNRAPLDDSGMPKDRFSAEMPDATLATLKIQPSEPRDSAVYFCASGWTSGGPHEQFFGPGTRLTVL.

In its sample, this clone was seen many times. Other nucleotide sequences in the sample specify the same CDR3. Here the CDR3 reads CASSSGTDYEQYF. CDR3 nucleotide sequence: TGTGCCAGCAGTTCCGGGACAGACTACGAGCAGTACTTC. The chain joins TRBV28 to TRBJ2-7; 7 bases are a match to TRBD1. J was trimmed by 3 bases and V by 4 bases; bases with no gene match: 3. CDR1 and CDR2 (germline): MDHEN, SYDVKM. The CDR3 has 13 amino acids.

V gene TRBV9 combines with J gene TRBJ2-5, with 9 nucleotides matching TRBD2. The CDR3 totals 15 residues. CDR1 is SGDLS and CDR2 is YYNGEE in the germline V gene. V gave up 4 bases and J gave up 1 base; unmatched junction bases: 5. DNA of the CDR3: TGTGCCAGCAGCCCCCGGACTAGCGCCCAAGAGACCCAGTACTTC. Amino acids: CASSPRTSAQETQYF.

The V gene is TRBV25-1, the J gene TRBJ2-1; D gene uncertain. The CDR3 contains 16 residues. The germline V gene encodes CDR1 MGHDK and CDR2 SYGVNS. Trimming cost V 3 bases and J 0 bases, with 12 bases left between them. The CDR3 region is CASSDDGRLSYNEQFF. As DNA, the CDR3 is TGTGCCAGCAGTGATGACGGACGCCTCTCCTACAATGAGCAGTTCTTC.

The chain couples TRBV27 to TRBJ2-2; the D gene is possibly TRBD2 (7 bases). Germline values: CDR1 MNHEY, CDR2 SMNVEV (reference sequence). The CDR3 contains 16 residues. V shed 6 bases and J shed 5 bases, with 19 bases lying between them. In DNA form, the CDR3 reads TGTGCCAGCAGCTATAGGGCCAGGGGAGGGACCGGGGAGCTGTTTTTT. Amino acids: CASSYRARGGTGELFF.

This clone has only one observation. This sequence joins TRBV14 and TRBJ2-1, with 9 bases identical to TRBD1. The germline CDR1 and CDR2 sequences are SGHDN and FVKESK. The ends lost 4 bases at V and 0 bases at J; junction bases unmatched: 4. The CDR3 covers 16 residues. CDR3 amino acids: CASSRTGASSYNEQFF. CDR3 in DNA: TGTGCCAGCAGCCGGACAGGGGCCAGCTCCTACAATGAGCAGTTCTTC. Together with reference TRBV14 and TRBJ2-1, the CDR3 gives the full variable domain: EAGVTQFPSHSVIEKGQTVTLRCDPISGHDNLYWYRRVMGKEIKFLLHFVKESKQDESGMPNNRFLAERTGGTYSTLKVQPAELEDSGVYFCASSRTGASSYNEQFFGPGTRLTVL.

The V and J genes are TRBV5-1 and TRBJ2-1; the D is unclear. CDR1 SGHRS and CDR2 YFSETQ come from the germline V gene. V was cut by 0 bases and J by 7 bases, with 11 bases left in between. The CDR3 has 14 amino acids. The CDR3 loop is CASSLEASHNEQFF. CDR3 nucleotides: TGCGCCAGCAGCTTGGAAGCTAGTCATAATGAGCAGTTCTTC. The variable domain in full, completed from reference TRBV5-1 and TRBJ2-1, reads KAGVTQTPRYLIKTRGQQVTLSCSPISGHRSVSWYQQTPGQGLQFLFEYFSETQRNKGNFPGRFSGRQFSNSRSEMNVSTLELGDSALYLCASSLEASHNEQFFGPGTRLTVL.

The V call is TRBV4-3, the J call TRBJ2-7, with D maybe TRBD1 (5 bases). The CDR3 is 14 residues long. Trimming removed 2 bases from V and 2 bases from J, with 10 bases in between. The germline V gene encodes CDR1 LGHNA and CDR2 YSLEER. This CDR3 reads CASSQITGTYEQYF. CDR3 in DNA: TGCGCCAGCAGCCAAATTACAGGTACCTACGAGCAGTACTTC.